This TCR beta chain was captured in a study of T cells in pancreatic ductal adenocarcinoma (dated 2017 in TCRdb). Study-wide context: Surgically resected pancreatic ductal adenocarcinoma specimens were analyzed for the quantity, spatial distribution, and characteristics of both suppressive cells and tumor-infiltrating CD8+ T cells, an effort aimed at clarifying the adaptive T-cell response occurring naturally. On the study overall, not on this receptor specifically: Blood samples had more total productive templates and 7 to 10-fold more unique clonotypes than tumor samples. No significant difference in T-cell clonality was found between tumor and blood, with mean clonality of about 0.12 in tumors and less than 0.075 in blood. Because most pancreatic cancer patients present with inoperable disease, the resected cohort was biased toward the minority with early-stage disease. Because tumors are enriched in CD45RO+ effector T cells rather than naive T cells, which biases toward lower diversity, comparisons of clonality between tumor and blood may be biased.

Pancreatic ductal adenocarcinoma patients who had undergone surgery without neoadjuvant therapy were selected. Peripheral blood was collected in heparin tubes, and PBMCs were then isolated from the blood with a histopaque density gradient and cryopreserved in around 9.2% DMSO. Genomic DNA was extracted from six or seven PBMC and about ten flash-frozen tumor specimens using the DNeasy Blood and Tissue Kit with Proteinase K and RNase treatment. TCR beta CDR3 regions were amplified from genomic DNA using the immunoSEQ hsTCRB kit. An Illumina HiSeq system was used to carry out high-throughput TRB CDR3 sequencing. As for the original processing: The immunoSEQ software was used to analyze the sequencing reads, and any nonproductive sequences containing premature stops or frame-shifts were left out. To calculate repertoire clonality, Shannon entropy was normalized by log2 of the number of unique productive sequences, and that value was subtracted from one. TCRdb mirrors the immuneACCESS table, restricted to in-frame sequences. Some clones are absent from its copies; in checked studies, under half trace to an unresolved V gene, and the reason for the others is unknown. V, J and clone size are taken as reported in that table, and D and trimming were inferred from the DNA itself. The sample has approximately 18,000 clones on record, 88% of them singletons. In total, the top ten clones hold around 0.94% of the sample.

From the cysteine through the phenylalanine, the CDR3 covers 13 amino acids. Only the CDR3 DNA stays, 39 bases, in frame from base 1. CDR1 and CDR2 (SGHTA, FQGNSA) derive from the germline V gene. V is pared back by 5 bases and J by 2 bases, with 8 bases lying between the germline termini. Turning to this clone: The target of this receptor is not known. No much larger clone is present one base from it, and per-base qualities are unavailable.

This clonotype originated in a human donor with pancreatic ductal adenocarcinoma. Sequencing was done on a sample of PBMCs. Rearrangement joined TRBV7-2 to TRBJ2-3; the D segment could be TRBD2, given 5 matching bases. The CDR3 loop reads CASSRTLTDTQYF. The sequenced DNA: TGTGCCAGCAGCCGGACTCTCACAGATACGCAGTATTTT.